Below are 21 T cell receptor beta chains sequenced from a single sample in a study of Ad26.COV2.S vaccination and SARS-CoV-2 variants. The assay was immunoSEQ multiplex PCR, and TCRdb's table has in-frame clones only and misses some. The top ten clones hold 17% of a sample with roughly 100,000 clones, roughly 80% of them seen once. This specimen consisted of peripheral blood, obtained after recovery from COVID-19. These receptors all come from a human donor who had recovered from COVID-19.

The V call is TRBV5-1, the J call TRBJ1-3; D not certain. The CDR3 consists of 16 residues. The germline gives CDR1 SGHRS, CDR2 YFSETQ. The V end was cut by 4 bases, the J end by 0 bases, with 14 bases between. The CDR3 protein is CASSIEPTTSGNTIYF. Here the CDR3 DNA reads TGCGCCAGCAGCATTGAGCCAACCACCTCTGGAAACACCATATATTTT.

The chain carries TRBV5-6 and TRBJ2-7; D possibly uses TRBD1 or TRBD2 (5 bases each). V lost 0 bases to trimming and J lost 3 bases, with 10 bases between them. There are 14 residues in the CDR3. CDR1 and CDR2 from the germline V gene are SGHDT and YYEEEE. CDR3 sequence reads: CASSLGDGLYEQYF. CDR3 sequence (DNA): TGTGCCAGCAGCTTGGGGGACGGACTCTACGAGCAGTACTTC.

J is TRBJ2-1 and V is TRBV7-2, with 7 nucleotides matching TRBD2. The trim removed 3 bases at V and 0 bases at J, leaving 8 bases unmatched. Germline V gene data show CDR1 as SGHTA and CDR2 as FQGNSA. There are 17 residues in the CDR3. In DNA, the CDR3 is TGTGCCAGCAGCTTCCTCCTCAGCGGGGACTCCTACAATGAGCAGTTCTTC. Amino acid sequence: CASSFLLSGDSYNEQFF.

The chain carries TRBV2 and TRBJ1-5, with D maybe TRBD1 (6 bases). The germline V gene encodes CDR1 SNHLY and CDR2 FYNNEI. The CDR3 runs to 14 residues. The V end lost 5 bases, the J end lost 0 bases, and 8 bases lay between the germline ends. The CDR3 nucleotides are TGTGCCAGCAGTCGGACAGATAGCAATCAGCCCCAGCATTTT. This encodes CASSRTDSNQPQHF. Supplemented by reference TRBV2 and TRBJ1-5, the full variable domain reads EPEVTQTPSHQVTQMGQEVILRCVPISNHLYFYWYRQILGQKVEFLVSFYNNEISEKSEIFDDQFSVERPDGSNFTLKIRSTKLEDSAMYFCASSRTDSNQPQHFGDGTRLSIL.

For the CDR3, the DNA is TGTGCCAGCAGCCTCGGGCAGGGGGGAGAGACCCAGTACTTC. It translates to CASSLGQGGETQYF. V is TRBV9 and J is TRBJ2-5; maybe TRBD1 (7 bases). The germline V gene encodes CDR1 SGDLS and CDR2 YYNGEE. Trimming removed 4 bases at V and 4 bases at J, with 14 bases between. There are 14 residues in the CDR3.

The chain joins TRBV5-5 to TRBJ1-6, with D possibly TRBD1 on 6 matching bases. The CDR3 covers 15 residues. V shed 4 bases and J shed 9 bases, with 17 bases lying between them. CDR1 is SGHKS and CDR2 is YYEKEE in the germline V gene (reference sequence). The DNA for the CDR3 is TGTGCCAGCAGCCAACAGGGTTATCAAGGTTCACCCCTCCACTTT. Its protein is CASSQQGYQGSPLHF.

The chain carries TRBV11-1 and TRBJ1-2; D ambiguous. The germline V gene encodes CDR1 SGHAT and CDR2 FQDESV (reference sequence). V dropped 4 bases and J dropped 7 bases, with 19 bases sitting between them. This CDR3 is built from 15 residues. The CDR3, as DNA: TGTGCCAGCAGCTCCGGGGTCTCCCCCTGGGGTGGCTACACCTTC. It codes for CASSSGVSPWGGYTF.

The V and J genes are TRBV10-3 and TRBJ1-2; D ambiguous. V lost 0 bases, J lost 4 bases, and 9 bases lay in between. The CDR3 is 14 amino acids. Germline V lookup: CDR1 ENHRY, CDR2 SYGVKD. The CDR3 sequence is CAISESEGPYGYTF. The CDR3 DNA is TGTGCCATCAGTGAGTCTGAAGGACCCTATGGCTACACCTTC.

This clone was found a few times. J is TRBJ2-1 and V is TRBV24-1; D is ambiguous. Germline V gene data show CDR1 as KGHDR and CDR2 as SFDVKD. Trimming pared 4 bases from V and 10 bases from J, leaving 7 bases between. This CDR3 is built from 11 residues. Written as DNA, the CDR3 is TGTGCCACCAGTGACCGGCGGGAGCAGTTCTTC. Its protein product is CATSDRREQFF.

The chain links TRBV5-6 to TRBJ1-2; TRBD1 might be the D (5 bases). The ends were cut back, 0 bases at V and 0 bases at J, with 9 bases in the middle. This CDR3 contains 15 residues. Per germline, CDR1 SGHDT and CDR2 YYEEEE. CDR3 in DNA: TGTGCCAGCAGCTTGGCGGGACGGCCTAACTATGGCTACACCTTC. Amino acid sequence: CASSLAGRPNYGYTF.

The chain employs TRBV6-2 or TRBV6-3 and TRBJ2-1; 10 bases agree with TRBD2. Trimming cost V 2 bases and J 6 bases; bases outside gene matches: 4. From germline, CDR1 is MNHEY and CDR2 SVGEGT. The CDR3 length is 15 residues. The CDR3 DNA reads TGTGCCAGCAGTTACGGCCTAGCGGGGGTCAATGAGCAGTTCTTC. This gives the protein CASSYGLAGVNEQFF.

In this sample, this clone turned up a few times. V usage is TRBV19 and J usage is TRBJ1-5; 7 bases are shared with TRBD1. Trimming at V came to 7 bases and at J to 6 bases, leaving 21 bases not matched to a gene. The germline CDR1 and CDR2 sequences are LNHDA and SQIVND (reference sequence). This CDR3 comprises 18 residues. The CDR3 spells CASNSRQGTGGGGQPQHF. In DNA, the CDR3 is TGTGCCAGTAACTCGAGACAGGGTACCGGCGGAGGGGGTCAGCCCCAGCATTTT.

In this sample, this clone turned up a few times. The CDR3 protein is CASSLFRGFDTEAFF. In nucleotides, the CDR3 is TGTGCCAGCAGCTTGTTTAGGGGTTTCGACACTGAAGCTTTCTTT. The rearrangement joins TRBV5-4 to TRBJ1-1, with D tentatively TRBD1 (5 bases). Germline lookup yields CDR1 SGHNT and CDR2 YYREEE (reference sequence). The CDR3 totals 15 residues. The V gene lost 1 base and the J gene lost 3 bases, with 13 bases spanning the gap.

V usage is TRBV19 and J usage is TRBJ1-2; D is unclear. V gave up 7 bases and J gave up 2 bases, with 5 bases separating them. Germline V gene lookup returns CDR1 LNHDA and CDR2 SQIVND (reference sequence). This CDR3 contains 11 residues. CDR3 in DNA: TGTGCCAGTACAAGGAACTATGGCTACACCTTC. Its protein product is CASTRNYGYTF.

This clone has just a few counts. The rearrangement links TRBV5-1 to TRBJ2-3; D is uncertain. Per germline, CDR1 SGHRS and CDR2 YFSETQ. The CDR3 loop spans 14 amino acids. Deletions cut 4 bases from V and 2 bases from J, with 11 bases between. CDR3 sequence reads: CASSLMGLTDTQYF. The DNA for the CDR3 is TGCGCCAGCAGCCTAATGGGCCTCACAGATACGCAGTATTTT.

The chain carries TRBV6-1 and TRBJ1-4; 7 nucleotides agree with TRBD1. This CDR3 comprises 14 residues. The ends lost 2 bases at V and 8 bases at J; junction bases unmatched: 5. Germline lookup yields CDR1 MNHNS and CDR2 SASEGT. The CDR3 coding sequence is TGTGCCAGCAGTGAACGGGGGACAGACGAAAAACTGTTTTTT. Its protein is CASSERGTDEKLFF.

This clone was seen a handful of times. The chain recombines TRBV29-1 with TRBJ2-7; D gene unclear. Germline loops: CDR1 SQVTM, CDR2 ANQGSEA. The V and J ends lost 6 bases and 1 base respectively, with 13 bases between them. CDR3 length equals 13 residues. CDR3 sequence reads: CSVTSLGSYEQYF. Here the CDR3 DNA reads TGCAGCGTCACAAGCTTAGGGTCCTACGAGCAGTACTTC.

The chain has TRBV28 and TRBJ1-1; D uncertain. Germline-derived CDR1 and CDR2 are MDHEN and SYDVKM. The ends were cut back, 2 bases at V and 1 base at J, with 5 bases in the middle. The CDR3 loop spans 13 amino acids. The CDR3 DNA reads as TGTGCCAGCAGTTTAAGGGCGAACACTGAAGCTTTCTTT. Translating it yields CASSLRANTEAFF.

This clone was recorded once. V gene TRBV2 combines with J gene TRBJ1-2; D not certain. V lost 7 bases to trimming and J lost 4 bases, with 16 bases between them. Germline CDR1 and CDR2: SNHLY and FYNNEI. This CDR3 spans 14 amino acids. This CDR3 reads CASNRGQTGYGYTF. The CDR3 region has the DNA TGTGCCAGCAATCGAGGGCAGACGGGCTATGGCTACACCTTC.

The rearrangement joins TRBV19 to TRBJ2-2, with D tentatively TRBD1 (6 bases). Per the germline V gene, CDR1 is LNHDA and CDR2 is SQIVND (reference sequence). There are 17 residues in the CDR3. With 11 bases removed from V and 2 bases from J, the gap between germline ends came to 24 bases. DNA for the CDR3: TGTGCCGCCAAAGGGACACGGGCCGGGGAAAACACCGGGGAGCTGTTTTTT. Its translation is CAAKGTRAGENTGELFF.

The sample holds one count of this clone. V is TRBV7-9 and J is TRBJ1-2; D remains unclear. V lost 1 base and J 0 bases, leaving 9 bases between the germline ends. The CDR3 covers 15 residues. Per the germline V gene, CDR1 is SEHNR and CDR2 is FQNEAQ (reference sequence). The DNA for the CDR3 is TGTGCCAGCAGCTTAGGAGGGAGATCTAACTATGGCTACACCTTC. This sequence encodes CASSLGGRSNYGYTF.